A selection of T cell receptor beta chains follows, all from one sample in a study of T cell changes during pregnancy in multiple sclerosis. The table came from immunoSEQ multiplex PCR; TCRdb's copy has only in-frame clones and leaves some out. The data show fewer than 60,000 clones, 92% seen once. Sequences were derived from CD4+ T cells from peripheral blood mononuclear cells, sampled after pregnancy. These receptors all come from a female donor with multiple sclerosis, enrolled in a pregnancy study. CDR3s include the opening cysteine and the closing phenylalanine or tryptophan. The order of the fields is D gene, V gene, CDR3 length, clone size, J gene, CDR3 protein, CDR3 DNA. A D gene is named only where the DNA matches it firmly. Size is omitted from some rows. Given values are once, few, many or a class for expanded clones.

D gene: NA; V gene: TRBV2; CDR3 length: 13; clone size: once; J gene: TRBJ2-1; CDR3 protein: CASRRGYGNEQFF; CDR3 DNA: TGTGCCAGCAGACGGGGATACGGTAATGAGCAGTTCTTC
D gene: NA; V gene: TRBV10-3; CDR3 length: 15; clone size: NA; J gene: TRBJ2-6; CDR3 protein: CAISELGAGANVLTF; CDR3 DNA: TGTGCCATCAGTGAGCTCGGTGCTGGGGCCAACGTCCTGACTTTC
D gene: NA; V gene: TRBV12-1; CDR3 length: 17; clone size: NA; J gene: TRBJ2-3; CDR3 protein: CASSFARAGASTDTQYF; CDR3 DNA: TGTGCCAGCAGCTTTGCGCGTGCGGGGGCCAGCACAGATACGCAGTATTTT
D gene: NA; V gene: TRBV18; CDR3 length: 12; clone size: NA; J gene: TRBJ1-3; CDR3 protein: CASSPTFDTIYF; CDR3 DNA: TGTGCCAGCTCACCCACTTTTGACACCATATATTTT
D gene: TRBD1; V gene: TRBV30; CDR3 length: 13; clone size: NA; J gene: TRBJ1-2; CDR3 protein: CAWSRGQSLGYTF; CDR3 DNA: TGTGCCTGGAGTAGGGGGCAGAGCTTAGGCTACACCTTC
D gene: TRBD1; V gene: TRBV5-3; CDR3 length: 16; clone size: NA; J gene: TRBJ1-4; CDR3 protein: CARSFDRGRTNEKLFF; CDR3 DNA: TGTGCCAGAAGCTTCGACAGGGGAAGGACTAATGAAAAACTGTTTTTT
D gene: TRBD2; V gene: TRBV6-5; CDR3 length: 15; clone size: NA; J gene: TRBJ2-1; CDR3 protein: CASSYVSGGGNEQFF; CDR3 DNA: TGTGCCAGCAGTTACGTTAGCGGGGGAGGAAATGAGCAGTTCTTC
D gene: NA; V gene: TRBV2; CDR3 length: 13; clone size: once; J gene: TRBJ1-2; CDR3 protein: CASSVESPASGTF; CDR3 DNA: TGTGCCAGCAGTGTAGAGTCCCCCGCTTCCGGCACCTTC
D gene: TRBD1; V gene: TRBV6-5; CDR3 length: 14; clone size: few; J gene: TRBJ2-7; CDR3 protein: CASSPGQGTYEQYF; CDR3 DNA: TGTGCCAGCAGTCCGGGACAGGGCACCTACGAGCAGTACTTC
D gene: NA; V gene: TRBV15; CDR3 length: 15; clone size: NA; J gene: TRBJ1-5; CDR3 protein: CATSREKQGTQPQHF; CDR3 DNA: TGTGCCACCAGCAGAGAAAAGCAGGGGACACAGCCCCAGCATTTT
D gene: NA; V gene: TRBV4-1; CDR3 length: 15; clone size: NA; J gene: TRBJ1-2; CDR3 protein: CASSQEVSVNYGYTF; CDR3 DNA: TGCGCCAGCAGCCAAGAAGTTTCGGTTAACTATGGCTACACCTTC
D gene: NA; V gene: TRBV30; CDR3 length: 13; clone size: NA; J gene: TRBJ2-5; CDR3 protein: CAWSRQGWETQYF; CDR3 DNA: TGTGCCTGGAGTCGGCAGGGGTGGGAGACCCAGTACTTC
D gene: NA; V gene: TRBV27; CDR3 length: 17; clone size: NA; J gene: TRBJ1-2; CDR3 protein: CASSSQTGPSFNYGYTF; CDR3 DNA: TGTGCCAGCAGTTCCCAGACAGGCCCATCATTTAACTATGGCTACACCTTC
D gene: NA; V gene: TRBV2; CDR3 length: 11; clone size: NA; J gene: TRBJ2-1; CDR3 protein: CASSWGPEQFF; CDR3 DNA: TGTGCCAGCAGCTGGGGCCCTGAGCAGTTCTTC
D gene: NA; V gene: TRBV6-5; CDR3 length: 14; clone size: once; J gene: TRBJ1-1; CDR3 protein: CASTPLGLNTEAFF; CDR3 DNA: TGTGCCAGCACCCCACTGGGGCTGAACACTGAAGCTTTCTTT
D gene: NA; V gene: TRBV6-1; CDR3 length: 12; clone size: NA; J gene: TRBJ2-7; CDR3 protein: CAGRDPSYEQYF; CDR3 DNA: TGTGCCGGGCGGGACCCCTCCTACGAGCAGTACTTC
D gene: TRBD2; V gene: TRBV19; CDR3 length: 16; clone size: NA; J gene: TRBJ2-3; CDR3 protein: CASSVTGTSYTDTQYF; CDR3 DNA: TGTGCCAGTAGTGTCACCGGGACTAGTTACACAGATACGCAGTATTTT
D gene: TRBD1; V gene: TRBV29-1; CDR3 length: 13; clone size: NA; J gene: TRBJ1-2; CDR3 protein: CSVEGQGVVGYTF; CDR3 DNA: TGCAGCGTTGAAGGCCAGGGGGTAGTTGGCTACACCTTC
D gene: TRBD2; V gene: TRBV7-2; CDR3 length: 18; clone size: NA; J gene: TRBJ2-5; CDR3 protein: CAGARGLAGGRVQETQYF; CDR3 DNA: TGTGCCGGTGCCCGAGGGCTAGCGGGGGGGCGCGTTCAAGAGACCCAGTACTTC
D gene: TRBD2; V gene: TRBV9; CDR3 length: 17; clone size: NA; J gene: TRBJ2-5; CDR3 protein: CASSVGLAGGEQETQYF; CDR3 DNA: TGTGCCAGCAGCGTCGGTCTAGCGGGGGGAGAGCAAGAGACCCAGTACTTC
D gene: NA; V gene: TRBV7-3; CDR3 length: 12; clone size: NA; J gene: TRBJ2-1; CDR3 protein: CASSLGRNEQFF; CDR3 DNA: TGTGCCAGCAGCTTAGGCCGCAATGAGCAGTTCTTC
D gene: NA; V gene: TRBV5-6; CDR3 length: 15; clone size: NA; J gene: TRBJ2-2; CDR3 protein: CASSAPGGGTGELFF; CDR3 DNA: TGTGCCAGCAGCGCACCAGGGGGAGGCACCGGGGAGCTGTTTTTT
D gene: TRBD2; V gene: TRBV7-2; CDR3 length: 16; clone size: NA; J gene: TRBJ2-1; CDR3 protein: CASSSTSGGAHNEQFF; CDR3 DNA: TGTGCCAGCAGCTCGACTAGCGGGGGGGCCCACAATGAGCAGTTCTTC
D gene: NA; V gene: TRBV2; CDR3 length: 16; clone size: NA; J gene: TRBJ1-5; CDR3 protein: CASRSPGARAGQPQHF; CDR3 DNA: TGTGCCAGCAGATCCCCCGGGGCCCGAGCGGGTCAGCCCCAGCATTTT
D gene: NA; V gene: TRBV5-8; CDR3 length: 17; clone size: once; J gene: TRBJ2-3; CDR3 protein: CASSLVPSGRPTDTQYF; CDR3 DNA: TGTGCCAGCAGCCTGGTCCCGTCAGGCCGACCGACAGATACGCAGTATTTT
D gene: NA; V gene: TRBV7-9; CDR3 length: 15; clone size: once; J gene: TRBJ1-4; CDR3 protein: CASSLDRGVAKKLFF; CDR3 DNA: TGTGCCAGCAGCTTAGATCGCGGGGTTGCGAAAAAACTGTTTTTT
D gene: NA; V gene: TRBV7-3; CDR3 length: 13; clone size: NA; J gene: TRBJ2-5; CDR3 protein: CASSSRYQETQYF; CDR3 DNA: TGTGCCAGCAGCTCTAGATATCAAGAGACCCAGTACTTC
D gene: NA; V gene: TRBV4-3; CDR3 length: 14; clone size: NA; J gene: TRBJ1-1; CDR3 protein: CASSQAEGLTEAFF; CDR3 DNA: TGCGCCAGCAGCCAAGCGGAGGGTTTGACTGAAGCTTTCTTT
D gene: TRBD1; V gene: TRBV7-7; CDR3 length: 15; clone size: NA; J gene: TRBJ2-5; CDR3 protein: CASSGGQGVVETQYF; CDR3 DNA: TGTGCCAGCAGCGGGGGACAGGGGGTGGTCGAGACCCAGTACTTC
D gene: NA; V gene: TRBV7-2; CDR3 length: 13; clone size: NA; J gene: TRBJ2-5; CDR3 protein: CASSPRGRQTQYF; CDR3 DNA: TGTGCCAGCAGCCCCCGGGGGAGGCAGACCCAGTACTTC
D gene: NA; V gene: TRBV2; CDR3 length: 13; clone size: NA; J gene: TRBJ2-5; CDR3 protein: CASSGFALETQYF; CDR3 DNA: TGTGCCAGCAGTGGATTTGCGTTGGAGACCCAGTACTTC
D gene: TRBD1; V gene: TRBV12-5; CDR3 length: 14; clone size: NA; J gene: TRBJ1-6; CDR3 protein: CASGRDSKGSPLHF; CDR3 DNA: TGTGCTAGTGGTCGGGACAGTAAAGGATCACCCCTCCACTTT
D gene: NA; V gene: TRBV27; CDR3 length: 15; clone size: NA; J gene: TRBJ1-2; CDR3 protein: CASSSRRQYGYGYTF; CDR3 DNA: TGTGCCAGCAGTTCCCGCAGACAGTATGGCTATGGCTACACCTTC
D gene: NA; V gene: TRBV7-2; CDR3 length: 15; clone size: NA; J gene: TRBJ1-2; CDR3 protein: CASSFLGAADYGYTF; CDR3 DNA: TGTGCCAGCAGCTTTTTGGGGGCGGCGGACTATGGCTACACCTTC
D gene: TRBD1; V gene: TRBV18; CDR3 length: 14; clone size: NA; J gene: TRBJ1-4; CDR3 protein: CASSQDRGNEKLFF; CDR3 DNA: TGTGCCAGCTCCCAGGACAGGGGTAATGAAAAACTGTTTTTT
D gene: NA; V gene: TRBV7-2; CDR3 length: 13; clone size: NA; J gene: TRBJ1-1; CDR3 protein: CASSLGANTEAFF; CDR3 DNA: TGTGCCAGCAGCTTAGGAGCTAACACTGAAGCTTTCTTT
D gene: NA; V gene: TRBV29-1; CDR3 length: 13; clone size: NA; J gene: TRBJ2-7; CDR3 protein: CSVAIRTAWKQYF; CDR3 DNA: TGCAGCGTCGCTATCAGGACAGCCTGGAAGCAGTACTTC
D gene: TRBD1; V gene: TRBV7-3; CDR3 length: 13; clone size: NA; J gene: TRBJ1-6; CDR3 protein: CASSGQGGSPLHF; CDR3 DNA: TGTGCCAGCAGCGGACAGGGGGGTTCACCCCTCCACTTT
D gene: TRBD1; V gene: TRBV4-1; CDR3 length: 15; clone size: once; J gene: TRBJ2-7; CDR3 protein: CASSQGQGGGREQYF; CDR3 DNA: TGCGCCAGCAGCCAGGGACAGGGAGGGGGAAGGGAGCAGTACTTC
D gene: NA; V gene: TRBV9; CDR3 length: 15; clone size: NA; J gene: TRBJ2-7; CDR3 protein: CASSATGLSSYEQYF; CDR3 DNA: TGTGCCAGCAGCGCCACAGGCTTATCCTCCTACGAGCAGTACTTC
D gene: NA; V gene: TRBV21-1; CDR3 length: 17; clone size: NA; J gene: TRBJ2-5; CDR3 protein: CASSPRQTRGGQETQYF; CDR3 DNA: TGTGCCAGCAGCCCCCGGCAGACTAGGGGTGGTCAGGAGACCCAGTACTTC
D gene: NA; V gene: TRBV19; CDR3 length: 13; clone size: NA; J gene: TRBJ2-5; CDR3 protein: CASSINRQETQYF; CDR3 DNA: TGTGCCAGTAGTATTAACAGGCAAGAGACCCAGTACTTC
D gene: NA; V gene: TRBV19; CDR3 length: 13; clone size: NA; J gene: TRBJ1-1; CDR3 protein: CASGLRGNTEAFF; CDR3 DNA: TGTGCCAGTGGCCTTAGGGGAAACACTGAAGCTTTCTTT
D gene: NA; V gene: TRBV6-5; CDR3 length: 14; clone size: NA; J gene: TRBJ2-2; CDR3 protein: CASRSDRPTGELFF; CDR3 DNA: TGTGCCAGCAGGTCGGACAGACCAACCGGGGAGCTGTTTTTT
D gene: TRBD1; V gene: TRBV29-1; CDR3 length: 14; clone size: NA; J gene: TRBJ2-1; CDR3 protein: CSGLGQGTYNEQFF; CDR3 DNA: TGCAGCGGCTTAGGACAGGGCACCTACAATGAGCAGTTCTTC
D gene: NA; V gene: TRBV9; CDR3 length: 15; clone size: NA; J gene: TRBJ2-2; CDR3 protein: CASSVGRLNTGELFF; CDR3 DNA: TGTGCCAGCAGCGTAGGCAGGCTTAACACCGGGGAGCTGTTTTTT
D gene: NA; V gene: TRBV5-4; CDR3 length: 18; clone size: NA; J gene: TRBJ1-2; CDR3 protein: CASSLPGFGGRSLNGYTF; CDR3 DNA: TGTGCCAGCAGCTTGCCAGGTTTCGGGGGACGATCCCTTAATGGCTACACCTTC
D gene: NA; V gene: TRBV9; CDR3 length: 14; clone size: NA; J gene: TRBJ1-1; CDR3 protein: CASSSYPSNTEAFF; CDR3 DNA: TGTGCCAGCAGCTCCTATCCTTCGAACACTGAAGCTTTCTTT
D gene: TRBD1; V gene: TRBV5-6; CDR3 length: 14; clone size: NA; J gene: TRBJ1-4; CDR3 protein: CASRAGTGFEKLFF; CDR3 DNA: TGTGCCAGCAGGGCCGGGACAGGCTTTGAAAAACTGTTTTTT
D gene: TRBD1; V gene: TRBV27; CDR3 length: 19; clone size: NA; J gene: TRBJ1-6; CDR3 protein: CASSQLRPGTGGSNSPLHF; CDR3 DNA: TGTGCCAGCAGTCAACTACGTCCCGGGACAGGGGGCAGCAATTCACCCCTCCACTTT
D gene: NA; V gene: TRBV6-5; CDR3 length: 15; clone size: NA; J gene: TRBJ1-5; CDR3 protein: CASSYDRWSNQPQHF; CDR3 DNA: TGTGCCAGCAGTTACGACAGATGGAGCAATCAGCCCCAGCATTTT
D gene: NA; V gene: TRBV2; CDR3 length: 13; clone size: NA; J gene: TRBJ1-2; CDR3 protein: CASILGTHYGYTF; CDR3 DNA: TGTGCCAGTATCCTAGGGACACACTATGGCTACACCTTC
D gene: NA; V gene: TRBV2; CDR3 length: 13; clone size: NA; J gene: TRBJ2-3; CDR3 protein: CASLRTVTDTQYF; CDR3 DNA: TGTGCCAGCCTCAGGACAGTCACAGATACGCAGTATTTT
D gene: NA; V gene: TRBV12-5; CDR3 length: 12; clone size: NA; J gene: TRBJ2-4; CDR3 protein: CASGLVSGTPDF; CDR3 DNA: TGTGCTAGTGGTTTGGTTTCCGGGACACCCGACTTC
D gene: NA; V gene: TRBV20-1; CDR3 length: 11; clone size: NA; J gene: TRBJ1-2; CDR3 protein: CSARKSDGYTF; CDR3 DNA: TGCAGTGCTAGAAAATCAGATGGCTACACCTTC
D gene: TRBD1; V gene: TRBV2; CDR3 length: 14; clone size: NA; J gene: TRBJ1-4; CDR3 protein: CASSVGTVNEKLFF; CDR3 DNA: TGTGCCAGCAGTGTTGGGACAGTTAATGAAAAACTGTTTTTT
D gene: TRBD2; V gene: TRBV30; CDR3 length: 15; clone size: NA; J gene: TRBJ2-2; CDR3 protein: CAWSAGLAGTGELFF; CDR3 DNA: TGTGCCTGGAGCGCGGGACTAGCAGGCACCGGGGAGCTGTTTTTT